What follows are 9 T cell receptor beta chains derived from one specimen sequenced in a study of T cells after posttransplantation cyclophosphamide. Sequencing was performed with immunoSEQ multiplex PCR; in TCRdb, only in-frame clones are kept and a portion is missing. The sample shows under 40,000 clones, none of them appearing just once. The sequencing sample was made of PBMCs. These receptors were collected from a woman aged 45-59 years in good health and a related stem cell transplant donor.

This clone ranks as medium-sized. The V call is TRBV7-7, the J call TRBJ2-7; unclear D gene. CDR3 length equals 13 residues. CDR1 and CDR2 (germline): SSHAT, FNYEAQ (reference sequence). Trimming stripped 1 base from V and 8 bases from J, with 12 bases between. The CDR3 region is CASSLVGWSKQYF. In DNA, the CDR3 is TGTGCCAGCAGCTTAGTGGGCTGGAGCAAGCAGTACTTC.

This clone was recorded at least ten times. The rearrangement uses TRBV28 and TRBJ1-1; D may be TRBD1 (6 bases). The CDR3 has 15 amino acids. Germline assignment: CDR1 MDHEN and CDR2 SYDVKM. V was pared by 7 bases and J by 3 bases, with 18 bases between. The CDR3 is CASTLRGGADTEAFF. The CDR3 DNA follows: TGTGCCAGCACCCTTAGAGGGGGGGCAGACACTGAAGCTTTCTTT.

This clone showed up many times. This chain connects TRBV6-2 or TRBV6-3 to TRBJ1-1, with no clear D. The CDR3 runs 15 residues. Looked up from germline, CDR1 is MNHEY and CDR2 is SVGEGT. The V gene lost 2 bases and the J gene lost 11 bases, with 21 bases spanning the gap. The CDR3 nucleotides are TGTGCCAGCAGTTACGTCTTTTTGGCAGGAGAAGGGGCTTTCTTT. It encodes CASSYVFLAGEGAFF.

This clone was seen ten or more times. J is TRBJ1-2 and V is TRBV5-8; TRBD1 is a possible D gene (5 bases). Trimming left V 7 bases short and J 4 bases short, with 17 bases between. Germline-derived CDR1 and CDR2 are SGHTS and YDEGEE. The CDR3 totals 14 residues. In nucleotides, the CDR3 is TGTGCCAGCTCAAGGGGCGGGGTCGGCTATGGCTACACCTTC. Its protein product is CASSRGGVGYGYTF.

This clone was observed at least ten times. The chain uses TRBV28 and TRBJ1-5; maybe TRBD1 (5 bases). CDR1 and CDR2 (germline): MDHEN, SYDVKM. This CDR3 has 14 residues. Trimming removed 7 bases from V and 0 bases from J, with 10 bases in between. CDR3 in amino acids: CASIRESSNQPQHF. Written as DNA, the CDR3 is TGTGCCAGCATCAGGGAAAGTAGCAATCAGCCCCAGCATTTT.

This clone was seen many times. The rearrangement links TRBV19 to TRBJ2-1, with D perhaps matching TRBD2 (5 bases). Between the trimmed V and J ends, which lost 6 bases and 4 bases, there was a span of 13 bases. CDR3 length: 14 amino acids. Germline assignment: CDR1 LNHDA and CDR2 SQIVND (reference sequence). The CDR3 nucleotides are TGTGCCAGTAGCATCCCGGGCGGGTACAATGAGCAGTTCTTC. The encoded protein is CASSIPGGYNEQFF.

In its sample, this clone was seen many times. V and J are TRBV7-2 and TRBJ1-1; D not certain. Trimming removed 4 bases at V and 3 bases at J, with 3 bases between. The CDR3 length is 11 residues. CDR1 is SGHTA, CDR2 FQGNSA, per germline. The CDR3 reads CASSWHTEAFF. The CDR3 DNA reads as TGTGCCAGCAGCTGGCACACTGAAGCTTTCTTT.

This clone has only a few counts. Here the CDR3 DNA reads TGTGCCAGCAGCCCGGACAGGAGGCAGCCCCAGCATTTT. The encoded protein is CASSPDRRQPQHF. The chain carries TRBV7-2 and TRBJ1-5, with 7 bases fitting TRBD1. From germline, CDR1 is SGHTA and CDR2 FQGNSA. The V segment lost 5 bases and the J segment 7 bases; nucleotides outside the gene matches: 5. CDR3 length: 13 residues.

This clone has at least ten counts. This chain links TRBV19 with TRBJ1-5; the match to TRBD1 covers 7 bases. V trimming: 4 bases; J trimming: 3 bases; junction bases outside the gene matches: 18. This CDR3 is 19 amino acids long. Germline lookup yields CDR1 LNHDA and CDR2 SQIVND (reference sequence). CDR3 sequence reads: CASSTPPPRQGRSNQPQHF. DNA for the CDR3: TGTGCCAGTAGTACCCCACCCCCACGACAGGGCCGCTCCAATCAGCCCCAGCATTTT.